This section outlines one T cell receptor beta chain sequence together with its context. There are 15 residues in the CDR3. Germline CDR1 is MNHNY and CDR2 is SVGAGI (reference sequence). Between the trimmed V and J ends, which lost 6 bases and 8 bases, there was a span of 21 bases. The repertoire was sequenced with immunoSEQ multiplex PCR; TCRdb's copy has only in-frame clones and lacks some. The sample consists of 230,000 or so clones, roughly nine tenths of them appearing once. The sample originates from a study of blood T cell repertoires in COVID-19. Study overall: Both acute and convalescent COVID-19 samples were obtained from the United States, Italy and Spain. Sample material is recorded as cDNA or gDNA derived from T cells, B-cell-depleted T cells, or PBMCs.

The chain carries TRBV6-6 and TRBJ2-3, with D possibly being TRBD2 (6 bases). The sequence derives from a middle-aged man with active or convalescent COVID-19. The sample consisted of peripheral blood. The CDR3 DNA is TGTGCCAGCAGCCCTTATGGGGCGGGGCCCGGTACGCAGTATTTT. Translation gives CASSPYGAGPGTQYF.